One and the same sample provided the 19 T cell receptor beta chains below, sequenced in a study of T cells in Graves' hyperthyroidism and ophthalmopathy. Authors of the study amplified TCR beta CDR3 regions from RNA transcripts. During a first-round RT-PCR of the TCR CDR3, the HTBI primer set was used. TCRdb re-called the multiplex PCR reads with MiXCR, one entry per CDR3 protein. The sample holds around 450,000 distinct CDR3 sequences, around 15% seen once. Material for sequencing was blood. The receptor source for this set is a woman between 18 and 30 years old with Graves' hyperthyroidism.

The chain recombines TRBV28 with TRBJ1-3; D is unresolved. In germline, CDR1 is MDHEN, CDR2 SYDVKM. Trimming left V 5 bases short and J 1 base short, with 6 bases between. The CDR3 has 13 residues. For the CDR3, the DNA is TGTGCCAGCAGTGAGGGTTCTGGAAACACCATATATTTT. It codes for CASSEGSGNTIYF.

There are many counts of this clonotype. V usage is TRBV30 and J usage is TRBJ2-1; TRBD2 agrees at 11 bases. This CDR3 has 15 amino acids. With 5 bases clipped from V and 8 bases from J, the junction kept 11 bases outside the gene matches. CDR1 and CDR2 (germline): GTSNPN, SVGIG (reference sequence). CDR3 DNA: TGTGCCTGGGTGGGACTAGCGGCCGGGGGGGATGAGCAGTTCTTC. It codes for CAWVGLAAGGDEQFF.

In its sample, this clonotype was seen many times. The chain employs TRBV5-5 and TRBJ2-1, with D possibly TRBD1 on 6 matching bases. CDR3 length equals 12 residues. CDR1 is SGHKS and CDR2 is YYEKEE in the germline V gene (reference sequence). Trimming took off 3 bases at V and 7 bases at J, with 8 bases between the two ends. The CDR3 spells CASSSQGNEQFF. The DNA of the CDR3 is TGTGCCAGCAGCTCACAGGGTAATGAGCAGTTCTTC.

This clonotype was seen repeatedly, ten times or more. The V gene is TRBV20-1, the J gene TRBJ2-3; TRBD1 is a possible D gene (6 bases). Germline-derived CDR1 and CDR2 are DFQATT and SNEGSKA (reference sequence). The CDR3 runs to 14 residues. The V end was cut by 6 bases, the J end by 0 bases, with 13 bases between. The CDR3 nucleotides read TGCAGTGCGCCTACAGGGCCGAGCACAGATACGCAGTATTTT. Protein: CSAPTGPSTDTQYF.

CDR3 loop: CASSQGLAYTGELFF. CDR3 coding DNA: TGTGCCAGCAGCCAAGGACTAGCGTACACCGGGGAGCTGTTTTTT. V and J are TRBV14 and TRBJ2-2, with 8 bases identical to TRBD2. The V and J ends lost 1 base and 3 bases, in that order; junction bases with no gene match: 1. Germline CDR1 reads SGHDN; CDR2 reads FVKESK. CDR3 length: 15 residues.

Turning to this clonotype: This may arise from a read error, as a much more abundant clone is one base away. J is TRBJ1-5 and V is TRBV5-1; D remains unclear. Germline CDR1 reads SGHRS; CDR2 reads YFSETQ. The CDR3 is made up of 14 amino acids. This CDR3 is CASGLASGQGPQHF. In nucleotides, the CDR3 is TGCGCCAGCGGCTTGGCCTCAGGCCAAGGGCCCCAGCATTTT.

This clonotype has a single count. The rearrangement uses TRBV20-1 and TRBJ2-7; D is perhaps TRBD2 (6 bases). The CDR3 is made up of 16 amino acids. V shed 2 bases and J shed 2 bases, with 19 bases lying between them. Germline V gene sequence: CDR1 DFQATT, CDR2 SNEGSKA (reference sequence). The CDR3 bases are TGCAGTGCTAGACCCCCGGAGGGTAGCGGAACCTACGAGCAGTACTTC. This encodes CSARPPEGSGTYEQYF.

The chain employs TRBV20-1 and TRBJ2-5, with TRBD1 identical over 8 bases. CDR3 length: 15 amino acids. Germline assignment: CDR1 DFQATT and CDR2 SNEGSKA (reference sequence). Trimming removed 3 bases from V and 2 bases from J; junction bases left unmatched: 8. The CDR3 is CSASDRGRGQETQYF. As DNA, the CDR3 is TGCAGTGCTAGCGACAGGGGAAGGGGGCAAGAGACCCAGTACTTC.

This chain joins TRBV6-5 and TRBJ1-1, with a weak D call TRBD1 (6 bases). In germline, CDR1 is MNHEY, CDR2 SVGAGI. The V gene lost 0 bases and the J gene lost 7 bases, with 21 bases spanning the gap. The CDR3 spans 17 residues. CDR3 coding DNA: TGTGCCAGCAGTTACTCGGATGTGGGGGGGGGCGGAGGTGAAGCTTTCTTT. Translated, it gives CASSYSDVGGGGGEAFF.

This clonotype was seen a handful of times. This rearrangement joins TRBV5-1 to TRBJ2-4; 12 nucleotides align to TRBD2. Germline CDR1 is SGHRS and CDR2 is YFSETQ. J gave up 6 bases and V 3 bases, and 7 bases lay outside the gene matches. This CDR3 comprises 16 residues. CDR3 protein: CASSSSGRASGNIQYF. For the CDR3, the DNA is TGCGCCAGCAGCTCTAGCGGGAGGGCCTCGGGAAACATTCAGTACTTC.

The genes are TRBV12-3 or TRBV12-4 and TRBJ2-3, with 9 bases identical to TRBD1. CDR3 length: 13 residues. V was pared by 6 bases and J by 5 bases, with 3 bases of the junction left unmatched. CDR3 DNA sequence: TGTGCCAGCAGGTACAGGGGGCTAGATACGCAGTATTTT. It encodes CASRYRGLDTQYF.

In this sample, this clonotype turned up many times. The chain recombines TRBV20-1 with TRBJ2-3; 11 positions agree with TRBD2. The germline gives CDR1 DFQATT, CDR2 SNEGSKA (reference sequence). The CDR3 is 20 amino acids. J was trimmed by 3 bases and V by 4 bases; bases with no gene match: 21. The CDR3 sequence is CSATALGTSGVRRRTDTQYF. CDR3 coding DNA: TGCAGTGCTACCGCGTTAGGGACTAGCGGAGTCCGAAGGAGGACAGATACGCAGTATTTT.

This clonotype was observed at least ten times. The chain carries TRBV28 and TRBJ2-3; D remains unclear. In germline, CDR1 is MDHEN, CDR2 SYDVKM. V lost 10 bases, J lost 7 bases, and 12 bases lay in between. The CDR3 totals 11 residues. CDR3 nucleotides: TGTGCCATCGAGAAAGACTATACGCAGTATTTT. This encodes CAIEKDYTQYF.

This clonotype was recorded many times. The chain employs TRBV25-1 and TRBJ1-1, with D possibly TRBD1 on 5 matching bases. Trimming stripped 1 base from V and 2 bases from J, with 14 bases between. The length of the CDR3 is 16 residues. The germline V gene encodes CDR1 MGHDK and CDR2 SYGVNS. The CDR3, as DNA: TGTGCCAGCAGTGAATTGGGGCAGACCATCAACACTGAAGCTTTCTTT. Its protein is CASSELGQTINTEAFF.

V and J are TRBV5-1 and TRBJ2-1, with 9 bases fitting TRBD2. The CDR3 sequence is 15 residues long. The germline CDR1 and CDR2 sequences are SGHRS and YFSETQ. With 4 bases clipped from V and 10 bases from J, the junction kept 12 bases outside the gene matches. In DNA, the CDR3 is TGCGCCAGCAGCATTAATAGCGGGAGAACGGGGGAGCAGTTCTTC. Translated: CASSINSGRTGEQFF. Together with reference TRBV5-1 and TRBJ2-1, the CDR3 gives the full variable domain: KAGVTQTPRYLIKTRGQQVTLSCSPISGHRSVSWYQQTPGQGLQFLFEYFSETQRNKGNFPGRFSGRQFSNSRSEMNVSTLELGDSALYLCASSINSGRTGEQFFGPGTRLTVL.

The chain couples TRBV5-1 to TRBJ1-6, with 9 bases aligning to TRBD1. Germline V gives CDR1 SGHRS, CDR2 YFSETQ. The CDR3 runs 15 residues. Trimming at V came to 2 bases and at J to 9 bases, leaving 6 bases not matched to a gene. CDR3 coding DNA: TGCGCCAGCAGCTTATTGGGACAGGGATTTTCACCCCTCCACTTT. The encoded protein is CASSLLGQGFSPLHF.

This clonotype has more than one count but fewer than ten. The rearrangement joins TRBV7-8 to TRBJ1-1; the D is unclear. CDR3 length equals 14 residues. Per germline, CDR1 SGHVS and CDR2 FQNEAQ. The V end lost 1 base, the J end lost 4 bases, and 10 bases lay between the germline ends. The CDR3, as DNA: TGTGCCAGCAGCTTAGGAAGCCGGACCACTGAAGCTTTCTTT. Translated, it gives CASSLGSRTTEAFF.

The chain uses TRBV10-1 and TRBJ1-5; D call uncertain. Germline V gene sequence: CDR1 WNHNN, CDR2 SYGVQD (reference sequence). V lost 7 bases and J lost 0, with 7 bases in between. CDR3 length: 13 residues. CDR3 amino acids: CASKRNSNQPQHF. For the CDR3, the DNA is TGCGCCAGCAAAAGGAATAGCAATCAGCCCCAGCATTTT.

This clonotype was seen many times. The chain uses TRBV6-1 and TRBJ1-2; tentatively, D is TRBD1 (5 bases). V was trimmed by 6 bases and J by 8 bases, leaving 19 bases between them. Germline assignment: CDR1 MNHNS and CDR2 SASEGT. The length of the CDR3 is 14 residues. CDR3 protein: CASSQGLGAEGYTF. The DNA of the CDR3 is TGTGCCAGCAGCCAGGGTTTAGGGGCGGAAGGCTACACCTTC.